These 2 T cell receptor beta chains came from one sample sequenced in a study of T cells in women clearing cervical HPV infection. Assay: immunoSEQ multiplex PCR; the TCRdb copy retains only in-frame clones and omits some. The data include approximately 16,000 clones; the top ten clones carry 7.2%. The sample consisted of blood buffy coat. The origin of the receptors is a woman aged 18 to 75 with a cervical HPV16 infection that either progressed to CIN3+ or cleared (not recorded which).

With respect to this clone: The read halts 3 residues ahead of the CDR3 end, with the missing end drawn from the germline J gene. The chain joins TRBV6-2 or TRBV6-3 to TRBJ2-7; D tentatively reads TRBD1 or TRBD2 (5 bases each). Trimming cost V 6 bases and J 2 bases, with 14 bases left between them. This CDR3 comprises 14 residues. CDR1 is MNHEY and CDR2 is SVGEGT in the germline V gene. This chain's CDR3 is CASRTEGMTYEQYF. CDR3 DNA (partial): TGTGCCAGCAGAACCGAGGGGATGACCTACGAG.

As regards this clone: The CDR3 end lies 3 residues beyond the end of the read and is filled in from the germline J gene. This sequence joins TRBV4-1 and TRBJ1-1; D is ambiguous. CDR3 length: 13 amino acids. Germline V gene sequence: CDR1 MGHRA, CDR2 YSYEKL. The CDR3 bases that were read are TGCGCCAGCAGCCCTGAGAGGAGGGCCGGA. The encoded protein is CASSPERRAG. The CDR3 in its entirety is CASSPERRAGAFF.